What follows are 14 T cell receptor beta chains derived from one specimen sequenced in a study of cytomegalovirus exposure and HLA in healthy donors. Vbeta (60) and Jbeta (13) primers were used in the PCR. Clones were sequenced by immunoSEQ multiplex PCR, and TCRdb holds only the in-frame ones, with some missing. The sample lists approximately 140,000 clones, 83% occurring once. The sequencing input was PBMCs. The source is a girl aged 2-9 years in good health and CMV-seronegative.

The V gene is TRBV6-5, the J gene TRBJ2-1; D is perhaps TRBD2 (5 bases). The CDR3 has 15 amino acids. V was pared by 0 bases and J by 4 bases, with 10 bases between. From germline, CDR1 is MNHEY and CDR2 SVGAGI. DNA for the CDR3: TGTGCCAGCAGTTACTCGGGCCAGCGGTACAATGAGCAGTTCTTC. Its protein product is CASSYSGQRYNEQFF.

Here the CDR3 reads CASSERGTGNYNSPLHF. CDR3 in DNA: TGTGCCAGCAGTGAAAGGGGGACAGGCAACTATAATTCACCCCTCCACTTT. This chain connects TRBV2 to TRBJ1-6, with 8 bases matching TRBD1. The length of the CDR3 is 17 residues. Germline V gene lookup returns CDR1 SNHLY and CDR2 FYNNEI. V shed 2 bases, J shed 3 bases, and the junction held 6 bases outside the gene matches. Complete variable domain (other parts from reference TRBV2 and TRBJ1-6): EPEVTQTPSHQVTQMGQEVILRCVPISNHLYFYWYRQILGQKVEFLVSFYNNEISEKSEIFDDQFSVERPDGSNFTLKIRSTKLEDSAMYFCASSERGTGNYNSPLHFGNGTRLTVT.

The V call is TRBV5-1, the J call TRBJ2-7, with a tentative D call TRBD2 (6 bases). Per germline, CDR1 SGHRS and CDR2 YFSETQ. Trimming took 4 bases from V and 3 from J, leaving 20 bases between them. The CDR3 length is 16 residues. CDR3 sequence reads: CASSPGDRDHFYEQYF. CDR3 nucleotides: TGCGCCAGCAGCCCGGGGGACCGGGACCACTTCTACGAGCAGTACTTC. Variable domain in full (rest from reference TRBV5-1 and TRBJ2-7): KAGVTQTPRYLIKTRGQQVTLSCSPISGHRSVSWYQQTPGQGLQFLFEYFSETQRNKGNFPGRFSGRQFSNSRSEMNVSTLELGDSALYLCASSPGDRDHFYEQYFGPGTRLTVT.

The chain uses TRBV4-1 and TRBJ2-5; D not resolved. Germline V gene data show CDR1 as MGHRA and CDR2 as YSYEKL. The CDR3 sequence is 15 residues long. V shed 0 bases and J shed 4 bases, with 12 bases lying between them. CDR3 sequence: CASSQEVLYAETQYF. CDR3 in DNA: TGCGCCAGCAGCCAAGAAGTACTATACGCAGAGACCCAGTACTTC.

The chain has TRBV28 and TRBJ2-4; 10 bases are a match to TRBD1. Germline V lookup: CDR1 MDHEN, CDR2 SYDVKM. The J segment lost 7 bases and the V segment lost 6 bases, leaving 6 bases of the junction unmatched. The CDR3 spans 14 residues. CDR3 nucleotides: TGTGCCAGCAGCTCCCCGACAGGGGGCAACATTCAGTACTTC. Translated: CASSSPTGGNIQYF.

This chain uses TRBV5-1 with TRBJ2-1, with 12 bases identical to TRBD2. Germline CDR1 SGHRS, CDR2 YFSETQ. The V segment lost 0 bases and the J segment 8 bases; nucleotides outside the gene matches: 3. This CDR3 spans 15 amino acids. The CDR3 nucleotides are TGCGCCAGCAGCTTGGGACTAGCGGGAGACTATGAGCAGTTCTTC. It codes for CASSLGLAGDYEQFF. The full variable domain, rest sourced from reference TRBV5-1 and TRBJ2-1, is KAGVTQTPRYLIKTRGQQVTLSCSPISGHRSVSWYQQTPGQGLQFLFEYFSETQRNKGNFPGRFSGRQFSNSRSEMNVSTLELGDSALYLCASSLGLAGDYEQFFGPGTRLTVL.

The chain links TRBV19 to TRBJ1-1; weak D call: TRBD1 (6 bases). The CDR3 length is 12 residues. With 4 bases removed from V and 3 bases from J, the gap between germline ends came to 6 bases. The germline gives CDR1 LNHDA, CDR2 SQIVND (reference sequence). The CDR3, as DNA: TGTGCCAGTAGTAACAGGGACACTGAAGCTTTCTTT. Its protein product is CASSNRDTEAFF. The entire variable domain, with the rest obtained from reference TRBV19 and TRBJ1-1, is as follows: DGGITQSPKYLFRKEGQNVTLSCEQNLNHDAMYWYRQDPGQGLRLIYYSQIVNDFQKGDIAEGYSVSREKKESFPLTVTSAQKNPTAFYLCASSNRDTEAFFGQGTRLTVV.

The rearrangement links TRBV27 to TRBJ2-5; 8 positions agree with TRBD2. Germline V lookup: CDR1 MNHEY, CDR2 SMNVEV (reference sequence). J lost 0 bases, V lost 2 bases, and 2 bases had no gene match. The CDR3 totals 15 residues. CDR3 protein: CASSLNGGDQETQYF. In DNA form, the CDR3 reads TGTGCCAGCAGTTTAAACGGGGGGGACCAAGAGACCCAGTACTTC.

This chain uses TRBV7-9 with TRBJ1-4; D perhaps matches TRBD1 (5 bases). The V end lost 5 bases, the J end lost 7 bases, and 17 bases lay between the germline ends. CDR3 length equals 15 residues. Germline CDR1 SEHNR, CDR2 FQNEAQ (reference sequence). CDR3 sequence (DNA): TGTGCCAGCAGCCAAATCCTCGGGGGTGTTGAAAAACTGTTTTTT. This encodes CASSQILGGVEKLFF.

The chain uses TRBV19 and TRBJ1-6; TRBD1 aligns across 10 bases. The V and J ends lost 6 bases and 8 bases, in that order; junction bases with no gene match: 7. Germline CDR1 LNHDA, CDR2 SQIVND (reference sequence). The CDR3 is 15 amino acids. The CDR3 reads CASREGDRGYSPLHF. CDR3 bases: TGTGCCAGTAGGGAGGGGGACAGGGGTTATTCACCCCTCCACTTT.

This clone was found once. V and J are TRBV11-2 and TRBJ1-2, with D unclear. Germline-derived CDR1 and CDR2 are SGHAT and FQNNGV. The CDR3 has 12 residues. V was pared by 10 bases and J by 7 bases, with 16 bases between. This CDR3 reads CAIPLGGGGYTF. CDR3 sequence (DNA): TGTGCCATCCCGCTCGGAGGCGGTGGCTACACCTTC. Full variable domain (missing parts from reference TRBV11-2 and TRBJ1-2): EAGVAQSPRYKIIEKRQSVAFWCNPISGHATLYWYQQILGQGPKLLIQFQNNGVVDDSQLPKDRFSAERLKGVDSTLKIQPAKLEDSAVYLCAIPLGGGGYTFGSGTRLTVV.

This clone has only one observation. This rearrangement joins TRBV11-2 to TRBJ2-6; no clear D gene. The germline CDR1 and CDR2 sequences are SGHAT and FQNNGV. CDR3 length: 17 residues. Trimming pared 4 bases from V and 1 base from J, leaving 14 bases between. CDR3 sequence: CASSSQFARSGANVLTF. DNA for the CDR3: TGTGCCAGCAGCTCTCAGTTTGCCAGGTCTGGGGCCAACGTCCTGACTTTC.

The genes are TRBV11-2 and TRBJ2-1; TRBD2 agrees at 7 bases. The CDR3 is 14 amino acids. The ends lost 7 bases at V and 6 bases at J; junction bases unmatched: 9. Germline V gene data show CDR1 as SGHAT and CDR2 as FQNNGV. CDR3 loop: CASNTGGSINEQFF. The CDR3 region has the DNA TGTGCCAGCAATACCGGGGGGTCCATCAATGAGCAGTTCTTC.

The chain is built from TRBV20-1 and TRBJ1-6; D is undetermined. Trimming took off 0 bases at V and 15 bases at J, with 9 bases between the two ends. This CDR3 spans 11 amino acids. The V gene's germline CDR1 is DFQATT and CDR2 SNEGSKA (reference sequence). The CDR3 DNA follows: TGCAGTGCTAGAGATGCGGAGAACCTCCACTTT. Translating gives CSARDAENLHF.